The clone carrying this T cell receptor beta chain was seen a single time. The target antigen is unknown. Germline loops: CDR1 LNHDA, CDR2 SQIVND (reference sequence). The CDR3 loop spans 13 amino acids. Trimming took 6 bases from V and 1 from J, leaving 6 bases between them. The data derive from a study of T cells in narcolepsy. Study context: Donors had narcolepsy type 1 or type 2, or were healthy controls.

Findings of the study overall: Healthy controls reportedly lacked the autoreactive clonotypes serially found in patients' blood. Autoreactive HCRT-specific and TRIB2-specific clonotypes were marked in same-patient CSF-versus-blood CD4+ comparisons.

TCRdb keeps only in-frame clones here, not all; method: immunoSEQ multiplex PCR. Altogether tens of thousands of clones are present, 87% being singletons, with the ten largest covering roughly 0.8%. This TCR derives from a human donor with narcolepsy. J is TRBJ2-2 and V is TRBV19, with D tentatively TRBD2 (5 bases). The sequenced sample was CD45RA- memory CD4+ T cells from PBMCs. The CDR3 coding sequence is TGTGCCAGTAGCCGGGGGAACACCGGGGAGCTGTTTTTT. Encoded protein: CASSRGNTGELFF.